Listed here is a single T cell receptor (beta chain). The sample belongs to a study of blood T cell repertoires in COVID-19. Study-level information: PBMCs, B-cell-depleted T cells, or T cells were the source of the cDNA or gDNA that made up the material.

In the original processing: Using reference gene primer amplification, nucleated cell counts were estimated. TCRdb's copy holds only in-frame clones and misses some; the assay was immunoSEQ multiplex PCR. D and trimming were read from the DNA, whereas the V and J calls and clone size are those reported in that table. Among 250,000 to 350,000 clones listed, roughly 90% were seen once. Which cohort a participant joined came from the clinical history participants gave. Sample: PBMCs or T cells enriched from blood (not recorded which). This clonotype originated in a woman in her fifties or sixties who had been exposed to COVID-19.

The DNA for the CDR3 is TGTGCCAGCAGCCGGGACAGTTATGGCACTGAAGCTTTCTTT. As protein: CASSRDSYGTEAFF. J is TRBJ1-1 and V is TRBV3-1 (or the pseudogene TRBV3-2); 7 bases match TRBD1. Germline CDR1 reads LGHDT; CDR2 reads YNNKEL (reference sequence). The CDR3 spans 14 residues. V gave up 4 bases and J gave up 4 bases; unmatched junction bases: 6.